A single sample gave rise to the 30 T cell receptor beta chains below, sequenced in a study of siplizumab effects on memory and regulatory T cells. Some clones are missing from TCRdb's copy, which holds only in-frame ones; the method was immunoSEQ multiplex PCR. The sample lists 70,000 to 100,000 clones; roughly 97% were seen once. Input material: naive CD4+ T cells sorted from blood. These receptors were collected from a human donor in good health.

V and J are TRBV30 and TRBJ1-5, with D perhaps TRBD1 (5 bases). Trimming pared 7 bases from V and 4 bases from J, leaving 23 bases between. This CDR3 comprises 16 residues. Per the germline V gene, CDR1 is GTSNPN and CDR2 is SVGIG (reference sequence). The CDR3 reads CAYSKISGTANQPQHF. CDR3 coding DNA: TGTGCCTACAGCAAGATCTCCGGGACGGCAAATCAGCCCCAGCATTTT.

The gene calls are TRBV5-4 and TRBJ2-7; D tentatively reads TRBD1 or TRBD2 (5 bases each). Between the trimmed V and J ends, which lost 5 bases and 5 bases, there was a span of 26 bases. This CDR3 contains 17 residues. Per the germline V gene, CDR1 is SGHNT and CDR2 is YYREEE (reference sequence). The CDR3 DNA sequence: TGTGCCAGCAGTATGAAATTTCCGGGACCCAAGTCGGACGAGCAGTACTTC. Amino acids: CASSMKFPGPKSDEQYF.

The CDR3 region is CASSITTLSSTNEKLFF. CDR3 bases: TGTGCCAGCTCTATAACGACCCTCTCCAGTACTAATGAAAAACTGTTTTTT. The gene calls are TRBV18 and TRBJ1-4; D is uncertain. The CDR3 runs 17 residues. Germline V CDR1 and CDR2: KGHSH, LQKENI. V shed 6 bases and J shed 2 bases, with 19 bases lying between them.

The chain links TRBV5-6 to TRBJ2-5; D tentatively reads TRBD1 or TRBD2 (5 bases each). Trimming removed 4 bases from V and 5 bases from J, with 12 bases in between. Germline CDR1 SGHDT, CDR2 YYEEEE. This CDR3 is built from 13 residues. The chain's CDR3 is CASSPRGLETQYF. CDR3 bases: TGTGCCAGCAGCCCGAGGGGCCTTGAGACCCAGTACTTC.

This CDR3 reads CASSQVRGTNEKLFF. The CDR3, as DNA: TGTGCCAGCAGCCAAGTCCGGGGCACTAATGAAAAACTGTTTTTT. This rearrangement joins TRBV14 to TRBJ1-4; tentative D call: TRBD1 (5 bases). Trimming pared 1 base from V and 2 bases from J, leaving 8 bases between. This CDR3 has 15 amino acids. CDR1 is SGHDN and CDR2 is FVKESK in the germline V gene.

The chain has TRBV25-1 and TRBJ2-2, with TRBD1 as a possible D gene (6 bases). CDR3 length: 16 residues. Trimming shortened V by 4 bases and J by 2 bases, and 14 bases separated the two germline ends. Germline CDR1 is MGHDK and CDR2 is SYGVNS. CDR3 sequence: CASSGRTALNTGELFF. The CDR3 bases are TGTGCCAGCAGTGGACGGACAGCTCTCAACACCGGGGAGCTGTTTTTT. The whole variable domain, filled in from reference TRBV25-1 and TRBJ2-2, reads EADIYQTPRYLVIGTGKKITLECSQTMGHDKMYWYQQDPGMELHLIHYSYGVNSTEKGDLSSESTVSRIRTEHFPLTLESARPSHTSQYLCASSGRTALNTGELFFGEGSRLTVL.

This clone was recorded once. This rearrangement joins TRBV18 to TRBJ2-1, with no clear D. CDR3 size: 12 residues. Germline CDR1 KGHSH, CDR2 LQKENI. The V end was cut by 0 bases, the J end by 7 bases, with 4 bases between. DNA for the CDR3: TGTGCCAGCTCACCACCGGGTAATGAGCAGTTCTTC. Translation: CASSPPGNEQFF.

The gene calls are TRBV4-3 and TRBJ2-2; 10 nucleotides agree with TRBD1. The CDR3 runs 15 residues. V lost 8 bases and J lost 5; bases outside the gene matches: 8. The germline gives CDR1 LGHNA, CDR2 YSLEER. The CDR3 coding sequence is TGCGCCAGCGGAGACAGGGGGCGCGGAACCGGGGAGCTGTTTTTT. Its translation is CASGDRGRGTGELFF.

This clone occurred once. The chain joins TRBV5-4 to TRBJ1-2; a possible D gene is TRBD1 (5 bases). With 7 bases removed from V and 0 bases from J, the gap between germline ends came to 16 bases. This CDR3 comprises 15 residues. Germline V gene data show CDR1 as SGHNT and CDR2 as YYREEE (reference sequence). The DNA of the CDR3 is TGTGCCAGCGCCATCACAGGAACCTCTAACTATGGCTACACCTTC. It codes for CASAITGTSNYGYTF.

The CDR3, as DNA: TGTGCCAGCAGCTTAGAGGGGGCGGGACCCTACGAGCAGTACTTC. Translation: CASSLEGAGPYEQYF. This sequence joins TRBV7-2 and TRBJ2-7; D might be TRBD1 (7 bases). The germline gives CDR1 SGHTA, CDR2 FQGNSA. Trimming pared 1 base from V and 2 bases from J, leaving 12 bases between. This CDR3 spans 15 amino acids.

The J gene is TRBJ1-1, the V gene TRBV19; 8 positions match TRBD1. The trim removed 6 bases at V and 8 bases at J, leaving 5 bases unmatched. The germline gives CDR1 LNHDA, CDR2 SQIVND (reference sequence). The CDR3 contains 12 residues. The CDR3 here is CASRKQGGEAFF. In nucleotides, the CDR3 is TGTGCCAGTAGGAAACAGGGGGGCGAAGCTTTCTTT.

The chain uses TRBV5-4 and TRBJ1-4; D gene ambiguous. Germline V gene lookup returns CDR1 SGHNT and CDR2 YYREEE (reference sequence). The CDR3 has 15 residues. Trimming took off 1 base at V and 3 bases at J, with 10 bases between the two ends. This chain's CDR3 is CASSLKGGANEKLFF. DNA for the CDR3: TGTGCCAGCAGCTTGAAAGGAGGAGCTAATGAAAAACTGTTTTTT.

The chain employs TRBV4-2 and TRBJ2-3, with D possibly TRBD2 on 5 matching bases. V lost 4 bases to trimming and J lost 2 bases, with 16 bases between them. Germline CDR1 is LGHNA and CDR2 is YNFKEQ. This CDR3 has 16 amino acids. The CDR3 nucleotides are TGTGCCAGCAGCCTATCGGAAGGACTTATCACAGATACGCAGTATTTT. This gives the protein CASSLSEGLITDTQYF.

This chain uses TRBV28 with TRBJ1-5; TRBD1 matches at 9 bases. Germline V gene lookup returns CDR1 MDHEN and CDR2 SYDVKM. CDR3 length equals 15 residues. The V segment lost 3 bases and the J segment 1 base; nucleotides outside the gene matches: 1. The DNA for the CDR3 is TGTGCCAGCAGTTTGGACAGGGGAAGCAATCAGCCCCAGCATTTT. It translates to CASSLDRGSNQPQHF. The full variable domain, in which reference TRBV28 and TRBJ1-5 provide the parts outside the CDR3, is DVKVTQSSRYLVKRTGEKVFLECVQDMDHENMFWYRQDPGLGLRLIYFSYDVKMKEKGDIPEGYSVSREKKERFSLILESASTNQTSMYLCASSLDRGSNQPQHFGDGTRLSIL.

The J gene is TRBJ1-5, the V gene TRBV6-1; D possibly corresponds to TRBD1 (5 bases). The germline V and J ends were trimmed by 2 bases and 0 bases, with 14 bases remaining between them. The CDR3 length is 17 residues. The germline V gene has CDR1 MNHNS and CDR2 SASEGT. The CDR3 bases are TGTGCCAGCAGTGAATGGGACCGAGCCTATAGCAATCAGCCCCAGCATTTT. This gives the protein CASSEWDRAYSNQPQHF.

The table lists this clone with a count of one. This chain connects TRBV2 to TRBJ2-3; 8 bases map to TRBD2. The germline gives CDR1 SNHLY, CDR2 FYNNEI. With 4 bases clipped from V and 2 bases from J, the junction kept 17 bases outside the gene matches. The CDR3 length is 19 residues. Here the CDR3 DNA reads TGTGCCAGCAGTGCCCGGGGGGGGCAAACCTCCTTAAACACAGATACGCAGTATTTT. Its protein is CASSARGGQTSLNTDTQYF. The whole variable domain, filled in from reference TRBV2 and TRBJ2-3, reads EPEVTQTPSHQVTQMGQEVILRCVPISNHLYFYWYRQILGQKVEFLVSFYNNEISEKSEIFDDQFSVERPDGSNFTLKIRSTKLEDSAMYFCASSARGGQTSLNTDTQYFGPGTRLTVL.

CDR3 sequence (DNA): TGCGCCAGCAGCTCAATAGGGGGAGGGCCGGATGGCTACACCTTC. Translation: CASSSIGGGPDGYTF. J is TRBJ1-2 and V is TRBV5-1; tentatively, D is TRBD1 (6 bases). The germline V and J ends were trimmed by 3 bases and 6 bases, with 18 bases remaining between them. The CDR3 consists of 15 residues. Germline assignment: CDR1 SGHRS and CDR2 YFSETQ.

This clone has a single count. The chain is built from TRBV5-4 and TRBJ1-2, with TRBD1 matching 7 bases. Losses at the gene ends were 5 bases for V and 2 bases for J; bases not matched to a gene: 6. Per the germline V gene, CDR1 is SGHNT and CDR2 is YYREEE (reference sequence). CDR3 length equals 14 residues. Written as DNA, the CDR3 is TGTGCCAGCAGTTGGGACAGATTCAACTATGGCTACACCTTC. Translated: CASSWDRFNYGYTF.

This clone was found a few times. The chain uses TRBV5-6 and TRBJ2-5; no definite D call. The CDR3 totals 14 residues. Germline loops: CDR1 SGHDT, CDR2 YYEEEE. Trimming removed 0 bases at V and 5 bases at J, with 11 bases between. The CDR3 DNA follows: TGTGCCAGCAGCTTGGGCAGGTTCCAGGAGACCCAGTACTTC. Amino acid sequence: CASSLGRFQETQYF.

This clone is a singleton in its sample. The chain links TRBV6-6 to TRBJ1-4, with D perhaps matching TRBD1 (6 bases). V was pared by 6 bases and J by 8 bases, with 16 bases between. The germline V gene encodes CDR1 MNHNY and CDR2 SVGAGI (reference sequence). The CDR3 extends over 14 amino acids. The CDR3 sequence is CASRGGQLQEKLFF. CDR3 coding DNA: TGTGCCAGCAGGGGAGGACAGTTACAGGAAAAACTGTTTTTT.

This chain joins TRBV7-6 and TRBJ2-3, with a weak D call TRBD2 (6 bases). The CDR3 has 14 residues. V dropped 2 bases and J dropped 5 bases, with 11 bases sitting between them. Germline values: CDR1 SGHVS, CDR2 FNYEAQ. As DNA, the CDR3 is TGTGCCAGCAGCTTAAGCTTGGGGGGAGATACGCAGTATTTT. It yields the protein CASSLSLGGDTQYF.

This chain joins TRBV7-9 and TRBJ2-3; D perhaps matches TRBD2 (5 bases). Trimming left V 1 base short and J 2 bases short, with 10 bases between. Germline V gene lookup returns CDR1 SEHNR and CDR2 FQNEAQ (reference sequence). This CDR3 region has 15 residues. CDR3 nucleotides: TGTGCCAGCAGCTTAGGGCTAGCTCCCACAGATACGCAGTATTTT. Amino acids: CASSLGLAPTDTQYF. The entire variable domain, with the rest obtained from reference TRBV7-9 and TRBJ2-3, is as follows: DTGVSQNPRHKITKRGQNVTFRCDPISEHNRLYWYRQTLGQGPEFLTYFQNEAQLEKSRLLSDRFSAERPKGSFSTLEIQRTEQGDSAMYLCASSLGLAPTDTQYFGPGTRLTVL.

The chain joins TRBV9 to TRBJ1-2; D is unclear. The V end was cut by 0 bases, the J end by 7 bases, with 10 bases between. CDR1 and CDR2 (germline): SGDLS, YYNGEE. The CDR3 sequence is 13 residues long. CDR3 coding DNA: TGTGCCAGCAGCGTAGGGGAGGGCGGTGGCTACACCTTC. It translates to CASSVGEGGGYTF.

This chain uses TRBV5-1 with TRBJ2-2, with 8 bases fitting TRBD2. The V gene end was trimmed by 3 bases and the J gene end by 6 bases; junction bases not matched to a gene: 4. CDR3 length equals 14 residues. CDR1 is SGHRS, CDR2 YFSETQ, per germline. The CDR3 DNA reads TGCGCCAGCAGCTCCCCAGCGGGGGCCGGGGAGCTGTTTTTT. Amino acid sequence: CASSSPAGAGELFF.

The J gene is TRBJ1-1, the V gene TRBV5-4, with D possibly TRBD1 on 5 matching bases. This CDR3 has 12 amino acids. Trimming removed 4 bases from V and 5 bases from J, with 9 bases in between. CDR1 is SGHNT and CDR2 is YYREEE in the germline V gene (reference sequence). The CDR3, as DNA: TGTGCCAGCAGCCCCCCAGGGACTGAAGCTTTCTTT. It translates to CASSPPGTEAFF.

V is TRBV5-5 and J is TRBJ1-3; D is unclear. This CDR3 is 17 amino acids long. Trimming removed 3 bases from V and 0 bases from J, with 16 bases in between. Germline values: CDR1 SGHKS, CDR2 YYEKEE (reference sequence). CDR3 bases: TGTGCCAGCAGCTCCCCCCCGCAGTACTCCTCTGGAAACACCATATATTTT. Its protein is CASSSPPQYSSGNTIYF.

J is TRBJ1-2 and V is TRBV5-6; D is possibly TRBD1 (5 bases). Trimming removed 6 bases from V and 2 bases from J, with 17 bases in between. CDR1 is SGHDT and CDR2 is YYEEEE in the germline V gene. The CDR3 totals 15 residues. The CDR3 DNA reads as TGTGCCAGCACTGGCTTAAAACAGGAAAACTATGGCTACACCTTC. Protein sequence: CASTGLKQENYGYTF.

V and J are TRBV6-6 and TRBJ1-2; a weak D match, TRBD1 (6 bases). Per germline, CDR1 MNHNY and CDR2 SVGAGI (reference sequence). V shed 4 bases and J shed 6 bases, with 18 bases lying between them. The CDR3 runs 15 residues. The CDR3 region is CASSSPSDRTDGYTF. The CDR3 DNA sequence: TGTGCCAGCAGTTCTCCCTCCGACAGGACCGATGGCTACACCTTC.

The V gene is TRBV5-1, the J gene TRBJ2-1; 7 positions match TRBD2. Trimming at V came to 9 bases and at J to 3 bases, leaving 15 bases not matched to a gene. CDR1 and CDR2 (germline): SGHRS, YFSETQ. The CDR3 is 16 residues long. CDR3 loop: CATSSRGRGLYNEQFF. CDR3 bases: TGCGCCACTTCTAGCCGGGGGAGGGGCCTCTACAATGAGCAGTTCTTC.

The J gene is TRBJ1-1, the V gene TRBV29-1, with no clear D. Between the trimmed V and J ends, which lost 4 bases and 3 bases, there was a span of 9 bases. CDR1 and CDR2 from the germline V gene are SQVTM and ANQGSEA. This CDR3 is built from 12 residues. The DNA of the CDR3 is TGCAGCGTTGTACCGTCGGACACTGAAGCTTTCTTT. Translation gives CSVVPSDTEAFF.